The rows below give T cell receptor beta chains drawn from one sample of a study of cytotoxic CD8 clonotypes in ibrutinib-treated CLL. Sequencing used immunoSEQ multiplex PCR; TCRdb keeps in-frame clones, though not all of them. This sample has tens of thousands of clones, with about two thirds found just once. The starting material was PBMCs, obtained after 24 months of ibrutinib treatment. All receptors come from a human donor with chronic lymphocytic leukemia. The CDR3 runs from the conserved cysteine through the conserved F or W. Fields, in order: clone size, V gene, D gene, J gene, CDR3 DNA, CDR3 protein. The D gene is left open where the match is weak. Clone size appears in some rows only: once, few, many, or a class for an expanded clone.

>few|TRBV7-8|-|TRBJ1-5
TGTGCCAGCAGCTTAGAGATGAATCAGCCCCAGCATTTT
CASSLEMNQPQHF
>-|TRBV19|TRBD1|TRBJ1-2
TGTGCCAGTAGTCCACGCTCCTCAGGGGGCGCCATCTATGGCTACACCTTC
CASSPRSSGGAIYGYTF
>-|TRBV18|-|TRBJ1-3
TGTGCCAGCTCACCAGACTCAGTGCCCTCTGGAAACACCATATATTTT
CASSPDSVPSGNTIYF
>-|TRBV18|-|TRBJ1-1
TGTGCCAGCTCACCACGGGATTTGCGGGTAGGGGAAGCTTTCTTT
CASSPRDLRVGEAFF
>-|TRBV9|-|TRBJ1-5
TGTGCCAGCAGCGCGGGCGGTCAGCCCCAGCATTTT
CASSAGGQPQHF
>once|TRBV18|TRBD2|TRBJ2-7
TGTGCCAGCTCACCAACTAGCGGGTCGAAAAAGGAGCAGTACTTC
CASSPTSGSKKEQYF
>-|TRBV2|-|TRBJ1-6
TGTGCCAGCAGTGGGTCACTACCCGTTAATTCACCCCTCCACTTT
CASSGSLPVNSPLHF
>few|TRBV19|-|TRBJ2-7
TGTGCCAGTAGTCCCGAAGACTCCGAGCAGTACTTC
CASSPEDSEQYF
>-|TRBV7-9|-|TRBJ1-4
TGTGCCAGCACTTGGTCGGGTGAAAAACTGTTTTTT
CASTWSGEKLFF
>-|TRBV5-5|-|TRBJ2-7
TGTGCCAGCAGCCCACAGGCTCTCTACGAGCAGTACTTC
CASSPQALYEQYF
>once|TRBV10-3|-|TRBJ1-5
TGTGCCAGCAATCAAGACCCCGGTCAGCCCCAGCATTTT
CASNQDPGQPQHF
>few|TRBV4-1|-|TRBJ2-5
TGCGCCAGCAGCCAAGGGTGGGGGGTCGCCCAAGAGACCCAGTACTTC
CASSQGWGVAQETQYF
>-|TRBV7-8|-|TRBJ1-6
TGTGCCAGCAGCCCCCGCAGGCGACTCCATTCAATCTCATTGAGCCCAAATTCACCCCTCCACTTT
CASSPRRRLHSISLSPNSPLHF
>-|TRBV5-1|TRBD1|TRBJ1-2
TGCGCCAGCAGATCCGAGACAGGGGAATATGGCTACACCTTC
CASRSETGEYGYTF
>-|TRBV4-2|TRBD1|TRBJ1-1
TGTGCCAGCAGCTCTGGCCGGGGACAGGAAGCTTTCTTT
CASSSGRGQEAFF
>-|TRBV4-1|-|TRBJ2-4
TGCGCCAGCAGCCAAGATCGTACGCCCCGGGCCAAAAACATTCAGTACTTC
CASSQDRTPRAKNIQYF
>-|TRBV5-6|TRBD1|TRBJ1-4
TGTGCCAGCAGCCGGACAGGGGAACTGTTTTTT
CASSRTGELFF
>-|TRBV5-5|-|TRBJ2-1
TGTGCCAGCAGCCCGCCAGGTGGGGGTCTCAGCGGCAATGAGCAGTTCTTC
CASSPPGGGLSGNEQFF
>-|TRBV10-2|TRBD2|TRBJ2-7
TGCGCCAGCACAAGCGGGGGGGTCGAGCAGTACTTC
CASTSGGVEQYF
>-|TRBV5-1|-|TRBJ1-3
TGCGCCAGCAGCGGGGTACAGGGTCCTGGAAACACCATATATTTT
CASSGVQGPGNTIYF
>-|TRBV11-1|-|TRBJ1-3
TGTGCCAGCAGCTTAACGGGACGGCTCTCTGGAAACACCATATATTTT
CASSLTGRLSGNTIYF
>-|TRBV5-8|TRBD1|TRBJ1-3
TGTGCCAGCAGCTATGGACAGGGGTTTGAAAACACCATATATTTT
CASSYGQGFENTIYF
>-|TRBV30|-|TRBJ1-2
TGTGCCTGGATCGAGTACTATGGCTACACCTTC
CAWIEYYGYTF
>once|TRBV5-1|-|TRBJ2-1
TGCGCCAGCAGCTTAGATCGCCAGGTGGATGAGCAGTTCTTC
CASSLDRQVDEQFF
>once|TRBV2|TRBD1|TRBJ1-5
TGTGCCAGCAGTGGCGGACAGGTCAATCAGCCCCAGCATTTT
CASSGGQVNQPQHF
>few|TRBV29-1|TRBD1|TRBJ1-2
TGCAGCGTTGAACTCCGACTAGGGACAGGGAAATATGGCTACACCTTC
CSVELRLGTGKYGYTF
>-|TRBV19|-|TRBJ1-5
TGTGCCAGCACCTGGGGAGGTAGCAATCAGCCCCAGCATTTT
CASTWGGSNQPQHF
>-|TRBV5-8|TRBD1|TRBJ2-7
TGTGCCAGCAGCCCGGGACAGTTACTGTCCTACGAGCAGTACTTC
CASSPGQLLSYEQYF
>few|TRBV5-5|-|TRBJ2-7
TGTGCCAGCAGCTCAATTTACGAGCAGTACTTC
CASSSIYEQYF
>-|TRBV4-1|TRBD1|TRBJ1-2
TGCGCCAGCAGGGCCGGACAGGGCCTCTATGGCTACACCTTC
CASRAGQGLYGYTF
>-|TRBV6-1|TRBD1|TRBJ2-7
TGTGCCAGCAGACAACAGGGGCGTCGCTACGAGCAGTACTTC
CASRQQGRRYEQYF
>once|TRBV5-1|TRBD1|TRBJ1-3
TGCGCCAGCAGCTTAGGACAGGGGCTAGGAAACACCATATATTTT
CASSLGQGLGNTIYF
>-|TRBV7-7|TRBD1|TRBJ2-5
TGTGCCAGCAGCGATACAGGGGTGCCTCAAGAGACCCAGTACTTC
CASSDTGVPQETQYF
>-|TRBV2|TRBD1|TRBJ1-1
TGTGCCAGCAGCCTCGGGACAGGGGTTACTGAAGCTTTCTTT
CASSLGTGVTEAFF
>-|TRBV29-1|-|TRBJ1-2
TGCAGCGTTCTCCAGCCCTTTAACTATGGCTACACCTTC
CSVLQPFNYGYTF
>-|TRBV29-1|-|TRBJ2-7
TGCAGCGTTCTTCCGGGACCAGGTGAGCAGTACTTC
CSVLPGPGEQYF
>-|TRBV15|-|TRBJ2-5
TGTGCCACCAGCAGAGATTCTGGAGAAGAGACCCAGTACTTC
CATSRDSGEETQYF
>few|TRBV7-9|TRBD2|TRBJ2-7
TGTGCCAGCAAAGCTGGCGGGAGCTCCTACGAGCAGTACTTC
CASKAGGSSYEQYF
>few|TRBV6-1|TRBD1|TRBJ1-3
TGTGCCAGCAAAGCAGGGGGCAAAAACACCATATATTTT
CASKAGGKNTIYF
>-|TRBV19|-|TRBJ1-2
TGTGCCAGTCGTCAGGGAATCTATGGCTACACCTTC
CASRQGIYGYTF
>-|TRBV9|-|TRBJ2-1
TGTGCCAGCAGCGTTAGACGGGACAATGAGCAGTTCTTC
CASSVRRDNEQFF
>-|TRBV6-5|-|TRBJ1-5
TGTGCCAGCAGTGCTCAGCCCCAGCATTTT
CASSAQPQHF
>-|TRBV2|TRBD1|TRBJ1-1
TGTGCCAGCACCCAGGGACAGCCGGACGGCACTGAAGCTTTCTTT
CASTQGQPDGTEAFF